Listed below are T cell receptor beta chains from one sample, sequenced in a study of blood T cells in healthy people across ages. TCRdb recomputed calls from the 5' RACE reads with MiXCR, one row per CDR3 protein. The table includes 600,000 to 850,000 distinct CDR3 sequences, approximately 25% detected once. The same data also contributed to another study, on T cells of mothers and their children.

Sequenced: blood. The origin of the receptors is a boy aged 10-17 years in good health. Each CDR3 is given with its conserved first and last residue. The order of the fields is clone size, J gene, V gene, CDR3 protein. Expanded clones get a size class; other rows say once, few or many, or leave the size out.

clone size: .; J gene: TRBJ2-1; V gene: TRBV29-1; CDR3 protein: CSVGTSGSAEQFF
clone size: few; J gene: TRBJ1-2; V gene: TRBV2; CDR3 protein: CASSRGQGGSPF
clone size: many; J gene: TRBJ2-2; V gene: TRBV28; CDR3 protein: CASSLNPNTGELFF
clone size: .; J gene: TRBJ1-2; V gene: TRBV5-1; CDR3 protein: CASSLDGTASYGYTF
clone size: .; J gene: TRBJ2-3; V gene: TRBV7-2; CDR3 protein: CASTDSIDTQYF
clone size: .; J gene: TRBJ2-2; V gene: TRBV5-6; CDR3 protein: CASSLAPANTGELFF
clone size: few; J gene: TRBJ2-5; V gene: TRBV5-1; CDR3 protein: CASSLGLPGETQYF
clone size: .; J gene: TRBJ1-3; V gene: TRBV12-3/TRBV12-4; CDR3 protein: CASSLPGGEALDTIYF
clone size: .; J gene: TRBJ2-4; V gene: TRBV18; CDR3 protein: CASSPGGDKNIQYF
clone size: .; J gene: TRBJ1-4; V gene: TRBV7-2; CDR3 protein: CASSLTGRGEKLFF
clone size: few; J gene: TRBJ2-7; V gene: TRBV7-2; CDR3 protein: CASRARGQDSYEQYF
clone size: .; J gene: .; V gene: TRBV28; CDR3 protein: CASSSLNGQYF
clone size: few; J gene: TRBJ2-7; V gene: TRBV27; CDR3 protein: CASSFIQGMRYEQYF
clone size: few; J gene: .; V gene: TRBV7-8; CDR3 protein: CASSLHQQGASNEQFF
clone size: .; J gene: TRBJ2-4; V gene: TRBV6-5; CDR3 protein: CASSYRGALAKNIQYF
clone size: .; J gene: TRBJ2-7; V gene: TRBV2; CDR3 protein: CASSQCLPYEQYF
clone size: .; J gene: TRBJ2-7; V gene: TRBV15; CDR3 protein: CATSRVAGAIFYEQYF
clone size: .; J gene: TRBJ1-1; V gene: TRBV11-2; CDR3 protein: CASSSVGQGMADTEAFF
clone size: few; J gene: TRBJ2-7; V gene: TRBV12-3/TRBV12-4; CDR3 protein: CASSPGTSSPEQYF
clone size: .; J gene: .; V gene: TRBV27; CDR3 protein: CASSLSVVGNEQFF
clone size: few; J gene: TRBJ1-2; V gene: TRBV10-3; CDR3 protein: CAISEIWGPGGNNYGYTF
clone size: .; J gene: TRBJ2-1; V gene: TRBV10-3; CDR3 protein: CAIKGGGASNEQFF
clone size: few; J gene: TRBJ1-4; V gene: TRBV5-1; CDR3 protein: CASSPQQGAGEKLFF
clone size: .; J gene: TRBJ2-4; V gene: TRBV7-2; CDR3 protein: CASSLGDGLYLAKNIQYF
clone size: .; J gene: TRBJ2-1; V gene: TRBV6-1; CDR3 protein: CASIRDNANEQFF
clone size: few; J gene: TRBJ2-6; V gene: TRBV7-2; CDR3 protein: CASSRTGQRPSGANVLTF
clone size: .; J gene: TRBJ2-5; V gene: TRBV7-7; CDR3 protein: CASSLWTSSQETQYF
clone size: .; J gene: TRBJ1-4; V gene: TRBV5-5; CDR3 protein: CASSRTGTTNEKLFF
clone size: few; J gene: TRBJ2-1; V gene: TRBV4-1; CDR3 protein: CASSQARVGEQFF
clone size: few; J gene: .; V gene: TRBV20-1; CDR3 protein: CSASGTGSGEHNEQFF
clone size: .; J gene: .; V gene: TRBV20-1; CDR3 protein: CSAFGGTYEQYF
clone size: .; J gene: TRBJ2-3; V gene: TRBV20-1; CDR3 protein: CSARGDRGLTDTQYF
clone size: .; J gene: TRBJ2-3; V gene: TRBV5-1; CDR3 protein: CASSSGLAASTDTQYF
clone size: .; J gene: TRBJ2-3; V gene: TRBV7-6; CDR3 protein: CASSLGPRDTQYF
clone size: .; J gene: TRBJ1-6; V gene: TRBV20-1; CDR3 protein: CSASRPGDPLHF
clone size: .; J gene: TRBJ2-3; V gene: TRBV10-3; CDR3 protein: CAIKLDSGTQSNTQYF
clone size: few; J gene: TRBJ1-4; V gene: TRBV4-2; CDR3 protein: CASSQARTTTNEKLFF
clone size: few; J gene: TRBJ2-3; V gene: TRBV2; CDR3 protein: CASSGLTGQADTQYF
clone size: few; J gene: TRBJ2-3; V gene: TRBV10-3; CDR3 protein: CAIRGTSGGAHSTDTQYF
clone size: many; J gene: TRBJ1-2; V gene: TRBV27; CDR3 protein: CASSLRSGTGFRNYGYTF
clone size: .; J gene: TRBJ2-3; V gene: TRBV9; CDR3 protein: CASSDPRDGDSEDTQYF
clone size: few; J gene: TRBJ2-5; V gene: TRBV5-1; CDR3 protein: CASSTGQGGAETQYF
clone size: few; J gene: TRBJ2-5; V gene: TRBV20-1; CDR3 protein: CSAIAAQETQYF
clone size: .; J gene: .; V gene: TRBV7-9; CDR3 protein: CASSPSPTGLEQYF
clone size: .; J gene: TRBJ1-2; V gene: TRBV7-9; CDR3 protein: CASSSPTTAFDGYTF
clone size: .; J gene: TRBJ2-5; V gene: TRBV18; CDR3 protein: CASSPLKGKETQYF
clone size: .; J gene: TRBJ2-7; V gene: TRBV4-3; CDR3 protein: CASSQDDGTLIYEQYF
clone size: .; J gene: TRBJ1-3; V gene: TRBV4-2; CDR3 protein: CASSQAAQVSGNTIYF
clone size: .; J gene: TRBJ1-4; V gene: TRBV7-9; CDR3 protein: CASSLLTGFEKLFF
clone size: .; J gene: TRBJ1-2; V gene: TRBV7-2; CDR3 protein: CASSLDSVNYGYTF
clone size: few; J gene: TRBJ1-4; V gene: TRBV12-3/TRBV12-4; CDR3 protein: CASGRRAGLAEKLFF